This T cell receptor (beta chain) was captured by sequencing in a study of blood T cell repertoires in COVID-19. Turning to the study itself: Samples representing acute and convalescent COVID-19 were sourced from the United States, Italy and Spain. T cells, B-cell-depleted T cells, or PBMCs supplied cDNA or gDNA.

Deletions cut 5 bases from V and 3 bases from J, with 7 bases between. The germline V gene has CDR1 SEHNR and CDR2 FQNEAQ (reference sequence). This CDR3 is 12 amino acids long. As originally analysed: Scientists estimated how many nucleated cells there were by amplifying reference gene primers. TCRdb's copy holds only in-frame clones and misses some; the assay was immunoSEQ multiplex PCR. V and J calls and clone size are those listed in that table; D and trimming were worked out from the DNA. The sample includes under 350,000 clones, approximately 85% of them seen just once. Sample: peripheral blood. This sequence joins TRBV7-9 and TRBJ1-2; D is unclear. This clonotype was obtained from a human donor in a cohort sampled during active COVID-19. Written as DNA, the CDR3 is TGTGCCAGCAGCCAGGAATACTATGGCTACACCTTC. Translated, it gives CASSQEYYGYTF.